These 25 T cell receptor beta chains came from one sample sequenced in a study of T-cell reconstitution after alpha-beta-depleted transplantation in children. Researchers prepared the TCRbeta library using unique molecular identifiers, the study reports. Each CDR3 protein gets one entry after TCRdb re-called the PCR reads with MiXCR. The sample has over 450,000 distinct CDR3 sequences, under 12% seen once; the top ten hold around 2.2%. The starting material was PBMCs, obtained before TCRalphabeta/CD19-depleted stem cell transplant. The receptors were sampled from a child younger than 10 with inherited bone marrow failure, due to receive a stem cell transplant.

Only a few counts were recorded for this clonotype. The chain uses TRBV5-1 and TRBJ1-6; tentatively, D is TRBD1 (6 bases). Per germline, CDR1 SGHRS and CDR2 YFSETQ. The CDR3 extends over 16 amino acids. Trimming cost V 3 bases and J 9 bases, with 19 bases left between them. The CDR3 DNA reads as TGCGCCAGCAGCTGGGGTATTGCACAGGGTTTTTCACCCCTCCACTTT. Encoded protein: CASSWGIAQGFSPLHF.

This clonotype was seen many times. The chain recombines TRBV10-3 with TRBJ2-3; D uncertain. There are 13 residues in the CDR3. The germline V and J ends were trimmed by 0 bases and 6 bases, with 7 bases remaining between them. Germline-derived CDR1 and CDR2 are ENHRY and SYGVKD. The CDR3 loop is CAISESTGDTQYF. Written as DNA, the CDR3 is TGTGCCATCAGTGAGTCGACGGGTGATACGCAGTATTTT.

The V and J genes are TRBV24-1 and TRBJ2-5; 9 nucleotides line up with TRBD2. The CDR3 extends over 17 amino acids. Germline V gives CDR1 KGHDR, CDR2 SFDVKD. The junction had 12 bases not matched to a gene; V was cut back by 4 bases and J by 4 bases. CDR3 nucleotides: TGTGCCACCAGTGACCCTACCAGCGGGAGGTTCCGAGAGACCCAGTACTTC. As protein: CATSDPTSGRFRETQYF.

This clonotype came up many times. The chain recombines TRBV12-3 or TRBV12-4 with TRBJ1-2, with D possibly TRBD1 on 5 matching bases. This CDR3 comprises 12 residues. The V end lost 6 bases, the J end lost 4 bases, and 9 bases lay between the germline ends. The CDR3 sequence is CASSPTGYGYTF. DNA for the CDR3: TGTGCCAGCAGCCCAACAGGCTATGGCTACACCTTC.

This clonotype showed up just a few times. The rearrangement uses TRBV29-1 and TRBJ2-5; 7 bases agree with TRBD2. V was clipped by 2 bases and J by 5 bases; unmatched bases: 17. CDR3 length equals 17 residues. Germline V CDR1 and CDR2: SQVTM, ANQGSEA. This CDR3 reads CSVEYSGLPSLMETQYF. The DNA for the CDR3 is TGCAGCGTTGAATACTCGGGACTACCCAGCCTAATGGAGACCCAGTACTTC.

This clonotype was recorded at least ten times. The J gene is TRBJ2-2, the V gene TRBV6-5, with 7 positions matching TRBD1. This CDR3 is 15 amino acids long. Germline CDR1 reads MNHEY; CDR2 reads SVGAGI. Losses at the gene ends were 2 bases for V and 3 bases for J; bases not matched to a gene: 3. In DNA, the CDR3 is TGTGCCAGCAGTTACCAGGGGGTTGACACCGGGGAGCTGTTTTTT. As protein: CASSYQGVDTGELFF.

CDR3 nucleotides: TGCGCCAGCAGCTTGGAGCCAGTCACAGATACGCAGTATTTT. Its protein product is CASSLEPVTDTQYF. This sequence joins TRBV5-1 and TRBJ2-3; D is unresolved. Germline V gene data show CDR1 as SGHRS and CDR2 as YFSETQ. This CDR3 contains 14 residues. The V end was cut by 0 bases, the J end by 2 bases, with 7 bases between.

This clonotype was observed at least ten times. V gene TRBV29-1 combines with J gene TRBJ1-1; weak D call: TRBD1 (5 bases). The CDR3 is made up of 16 amino acids. V was trimmed by 4 bases and J by 4 bases, leaving 22 bases between them. The germline V gene has CDR1 SQVTM and CDR2 ANQGSEA. The chain's CDR3 is CSVGTPGVQGTTEAFF. For the CDR3, the DNA is TGCAGCGTTGGAACCCCTGGGGTTCAGGGAACCACTGAAGCTTTCTTT.

The V gene is TRBV30, the J gene TRBJ1-5; D is perhaps TRBD1 (5 bases). Trimming pared 1 base from V and 7 bases from J, leaving 14 bases between. The CDR3 totals 14 residues. Germline V gives CDR1 GTSNPN, CDR2 SVGIG (reference sequence). The CDR3 is CAWSAGQGRQPQHF. In nucleotides, the CDR3 is TGTGCCTGGAGTGCCGGGCAGGGAAGGCAGCCCCAGCATTTT.

There are a few counts of this clonotype. The gene calls are TRBV12-3 or TRBV12-4 and TRBJ1-1; D not certain. CDR3 size: 14 residues. V was cut by 3 bases and J by 2 bases, with 10 bases left in between. The CDR3 DNA is TGTGCCAGCAGTTTGTACGGACCCAACACTGAAGCTTTCTTT. This encodes CASSLYGPNTEAFF.

This clonotype was observed many times. The CDR3 DNA reads as TGTGCCAGCAGTTTGGGTAGGGTCGCCCCATACGAGCAGTACTTC. Translated, it gives CASSLGRVAPYEQYF. V usage is TRBV27 and J usage is TRBJ2-7; D unresolved. The CDR3 has 15 residues. Germline CDR1 MNHEY, CDR2 SMNVEV (reference sequence). Trimming cost V 3 bases and J 4 bases, with 16 bases left between them.

This clonotype has more than one count but fewer than ten. The chain is built from TRBV4-3 and TRBJ2-5; possibly TRBD1 for D (5 bases). CDR1 is LGHNA, CDR2 YSLEER, per germline. The V and J ends lost 1 base and 1 base respectively, with 10 bases between them. This CDR3 is 15 amino acids long. The CDR3 nucleotides are TGCGCCAGCAGCCAAGCCAGGACACTCCAAGAGACCCAGTACTTC. Translating gives CASSQARTLQETQYF.

This clonotype has just a few counts. V usage is TRBV2 and J usage is TRBJ2-7; 11 bases are a match to TRBD1. The trim removed 9 bases at V and 6 bases at J, leaving 4 bases unmatched. The length of the CDR3 is 12 residues. CDR1 is SNHLY and CDR2 is FYNNEI in the germline V gene. CDR3 in amino acids: CARGQGESEQYF. In nucleotides, the CDR3 is TGTGCCAGGGGACAGGGGGAAAGCGAGCAGTACTTC. The full variable domain, rest sourced from reference TRBV2 and TRBJ2-7, is EPEVTQTPSHQVTQMGQEVILRCVPISNHLYFYWYRQILGQKVEFLVSFYNNEISEKSEIFDDQFSVERPDGSNFTLKIRSTKLEDSAMYFCARGQGESEQYFGPGTRLTVT.

The chain joins TRBV11-2 to TRBJ2-1; no clear D gene. Per germline, CDR1 SGHAT and CDR2 FQNNGV. Deletions cut 5 bases from V and 7 bases from J, with 9 bases between. This CDR3 has 12 residues. CDR3 sequence: CASSAASNEQFF. DNA for the CDR3: TGTGCCAGCAGCGCAGCTTCTAATGAGCAGTTCTTC.

The rearrangement joins TRBV5-6 to TRBJ2-7; 7 bases line up with TRBD1. The length of the CDR3 is 14 residues. J gave up 2 bases and V 4 bases, and 6 bases lay outside the gene matches. Germline loops: CDR1 SGHDT, CDR2 YYEEEE. The chain's CDR3 is CASSPTGSPYEQYF. DNA of the CDR3: TGTGCCAGCAGCCCGACAGGGTCACCCTACGAGCAGTACTTC.

This clonotype occurred many times. The chain uses TRBV12-3 or TRBV12-4 and TRBJ1-2; TRBD1 matches at 10 bases. V lost 6 bases to trimming and J lost 8 bases; unmatched junction nucleotides: 9. The CDR3 totals 14 residues. In nucleotides, the CDR3 is TGTGCCAGCAGCTCCTCGACAGGGGGCGGGGGCTACACCTTC. This translates into CASSSSTGGGGYTF.

On this clonotype itself: One junction end does not reproduce the germline sequence, and a read error may be involved. The chain uses TRBV4-3 and TRBJ2-7; D tentatively reads TRBD1 or TRBD2 (5 bases each). The CDR3 runs to 14 residues. Germline loops: CDR1 LGHNA, CDR2 YSLEER. CDR3 nucleotides: TGCGCCAGCAGCCAGGGGACCGCCTCCTACGAGCAGCACTTC. Residues: CASSQGTASYEQHF.

This clonotype was found a few times. The chain couples TRBV29-1 to TRBJ2-3; D possibly corresponds to TRBD1 (5 bases). CDR1 SQVTM and CDR2 ANQGSEA come from the germline V gene. The ends were cut back, 3 bases at V and 3 bases at J, with 7 bases in the middle. The CDR3 length is 12 residues. The CDR3 here is CSVEKGTDTQYF. The CDR3 bases are TGCAGCGTTGAGAAGGGGACAGATACGCAGTATTTT.

This chain links TRBV9 with TRBJ2-6, with D unresolved. CDR3 length: 16 amino acids. Trimming cost V 0 bases and J 0 bases, with 7 bases left between them. Germline V CDR1 and CDR2: SGDLS, YYNGEE. CDR3 in DNA: TGTGCCAGCAGCGTAGCGCTCTTCTCTGGGGCCAACGTCCTGACTTTC. Encoded protein: CASSVALFSGANVLTF.

This clonotype occurred a few times. This rearrangement joins TRBV25-1 to TRBJ2-4, with 7 positions matching TRBD2. CDR1 is MGHDK and CDR2 is SYGVNS in the germline V gene. The CDR3 spans 14 residues. With V trimmed by 5 bases and J by 6 bases, 7 bases remained unmatched. CDR3 coding DNA: TGTGCCAGCAGTTTTGCGGGAGAACCAAACATTCAGTACTTC. Amino acids: CASSFAGEPNIQYF.

Ten or more counts support this clonotype. The chain combines TRBV7-2 with TRBJ1-3; the D is unclear. The CDR3 consists of 15 residues. CDR1 is SGHTA, CDR2 FQGNSA, per germline. Deletions cut 1 base from V and 2 bases from J, with 9 bases between. The CDR3 reads CASSLGYGTGNTIYF. The CDR3 region has the DNA TGTGCCAGCAGCTTAGGGTACGGCACTGGAAACACCATATATTTT.

The chain joins TRBV27 to TRBJ2-1, with 10 bases lining up with TRBD2. Germline CDR1 MNHEY, CDR2 SMNVEV (reference sequence). V lost 5 bases, J lost 5 bases, and 6 bases stayed unmatched. The CDR3 spans 15 residues. CDR3 nucleotide sequence: TGTGCCAGCAGTCCGCTAGCGGGAGAAGACAATGAGCAGTTCTTC. Protein sequence: CASSPLAGEDNEQFF.

This clonotype showed up many times. The chain joins TRBV3-1 to TRBJ1-1; no clear D gene. The CDR3 spans 15 residues. V lost 4 bases, J lost 5 bases, and 17 bases lay in between. The germline CDR1 and CDR2 sequences are LGHDT and YNNKEL (reference sequence). The CDR3 here is CASSPGFGWWTEAFF. CDR3 sequence (DNA): TGTGCCAGCAGCCCGGGATTTGGGTGGTGGACTGAAGCTTTCTTT. Based on the CDR3 plus reference TRBV3-1 and TRBJ1-1, the full variable domain is DTAVSQTPKYLVTQMGNDKSIKCEQNLGHDTMYWYKQDSKKFLKIMFSYNNKELIINETVPNRFSPKSPDKAHLNLHINSLELGDSAVYFCASSPGFGWWTEAFFGQGTRLTVV.

This clonotype has at least ten counts. The chain has TRBV12-3 or TRBV12-4 and TRBJ2-7, with TRBD2 identical over 10 bases. V dropped 7 bases and J dropped 2; count of bases not matched to a gene: 8. The CDR3 is 15 residues long. This chain's CDR3 is CASNIGTSATYEQYF. CDR3 DNA sequence: TGTGCCAGCAATATAGGGACTAGCGCGACCTACGAGCAGTACTTC.

This clonotype was seen a few times. The rearrangement joins TRBV12-3 or TRBV12-4 to TRBJ1-5; the D is unclear. CDR3 length: 13 residues. Deletions cut 0 bases from V and 7 bases from J, with 7 bases between. The chain's CDR3 is CASSLARRQPQHF. CDR3 DNA sequence: TGTGCCAGCAGTTTAGCGCGTAGACAGCCCCAGCATTTT.